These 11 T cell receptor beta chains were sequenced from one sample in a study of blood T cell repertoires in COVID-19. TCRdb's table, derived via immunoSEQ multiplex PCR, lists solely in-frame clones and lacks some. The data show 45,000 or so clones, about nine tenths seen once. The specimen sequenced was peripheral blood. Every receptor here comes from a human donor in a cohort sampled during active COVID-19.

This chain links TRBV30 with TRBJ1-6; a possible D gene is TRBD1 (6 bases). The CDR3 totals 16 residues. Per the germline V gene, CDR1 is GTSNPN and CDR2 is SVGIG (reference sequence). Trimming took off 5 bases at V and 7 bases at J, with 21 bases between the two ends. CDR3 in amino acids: CAWFHTKGVRNSPLHF. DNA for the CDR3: TGTGCCTGGTTTCATACTAAGGGGGTTAGAAATTCACCCCTCCACTTT.

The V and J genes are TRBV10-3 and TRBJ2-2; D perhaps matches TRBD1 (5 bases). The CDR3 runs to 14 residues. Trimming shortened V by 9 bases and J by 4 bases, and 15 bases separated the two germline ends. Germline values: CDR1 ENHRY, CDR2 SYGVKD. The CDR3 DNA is TGTGCCATACGTGAAGGGGAACCCACCGGGGAGCTGTTTTTT. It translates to CAIREGEPTGELFF.

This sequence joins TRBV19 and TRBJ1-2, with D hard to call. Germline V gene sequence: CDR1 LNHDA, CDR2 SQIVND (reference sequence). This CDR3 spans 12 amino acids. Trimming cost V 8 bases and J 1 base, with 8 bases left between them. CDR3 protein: CASLSGNYGYTF. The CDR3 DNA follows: TGTGCCAGTCTTAGTGGTAACTATGGCTACACCTTC.

The CDR3 loop reads CASSRDRVNIEAFF. CDR3 DNA sequence: TGCGCCAGCAGCCGGGACAGGGTTAATATCGAGGCTTTCTTT. V is TRBV5-1 and J is TRBJ1-1, with 9 bases aligning to TRBD1. Losses at the gene ends were 4 bases for V and 11 bases for J; bases not matched to a gene: 12. Germline-derived CDR1 and CDR2 are SGHRS and YFSETQ. The CDR3 sequence is 14 residues long.

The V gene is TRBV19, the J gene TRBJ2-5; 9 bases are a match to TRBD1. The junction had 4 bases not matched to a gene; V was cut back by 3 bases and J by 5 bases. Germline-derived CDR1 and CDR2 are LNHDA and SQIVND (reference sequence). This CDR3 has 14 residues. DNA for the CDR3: TGTGCCAGTAGTATGACGGACAGGGGTGAGACCCAGTACTTC. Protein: CASSMTDRGETQYF.

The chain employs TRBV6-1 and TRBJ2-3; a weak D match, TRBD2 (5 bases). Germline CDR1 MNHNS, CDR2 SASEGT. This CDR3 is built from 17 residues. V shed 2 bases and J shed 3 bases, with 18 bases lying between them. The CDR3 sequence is CASSERLGSGVTDTQYF. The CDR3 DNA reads TGTGCCAGCAGTGAACGTCTTGGGAGCGGAGTAACAGATACGCAGTATTTT.

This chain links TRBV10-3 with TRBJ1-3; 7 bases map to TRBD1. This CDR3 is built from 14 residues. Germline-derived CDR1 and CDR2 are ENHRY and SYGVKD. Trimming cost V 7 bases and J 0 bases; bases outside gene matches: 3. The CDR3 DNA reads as TGTGCCATCATGGGACAGAACTCTGGAAACACCATATATTTT. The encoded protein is CAIMGQNSGNTIYF.

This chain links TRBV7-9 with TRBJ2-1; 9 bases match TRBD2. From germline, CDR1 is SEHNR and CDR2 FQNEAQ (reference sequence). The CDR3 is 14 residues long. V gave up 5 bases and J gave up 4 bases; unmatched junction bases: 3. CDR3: CASSLSGGYNEQFF. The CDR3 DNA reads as TGTGCCAGCAGCCTTAGCGGGGGATACAATGAGCAGTTCTTC.

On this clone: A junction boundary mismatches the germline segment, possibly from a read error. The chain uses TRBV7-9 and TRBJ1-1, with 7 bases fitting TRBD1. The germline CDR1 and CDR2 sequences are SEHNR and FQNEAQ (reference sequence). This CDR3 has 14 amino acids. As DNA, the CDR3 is TGTGCCGGCAGCTTAGAGGGGGCGTGGGGTGAAGCTTTCTTT. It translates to CAGSLEGAWGEAFF. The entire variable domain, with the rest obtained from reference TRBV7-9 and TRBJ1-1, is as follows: DTGVSQNPRHKITKRGQNVTFRCDPISEHNRLYWYRQTLGQGPEFLTYFQNEAQLEKSRLLSDRFSAERPKGSFSTLEIQRTEQGDSAMYLCAGSLEGAWGEAFFGQGTRLTVV.

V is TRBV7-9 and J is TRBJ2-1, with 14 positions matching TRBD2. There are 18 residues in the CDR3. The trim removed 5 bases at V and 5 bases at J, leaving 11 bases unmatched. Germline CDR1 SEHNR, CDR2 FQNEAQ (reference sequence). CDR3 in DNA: TGTGCCAGCAGCCCGACCTGGACTAGCGGGGGGTTGCACAATGAGCAGTTCTTC. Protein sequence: CASSPTWTSGGLHNEQFF.

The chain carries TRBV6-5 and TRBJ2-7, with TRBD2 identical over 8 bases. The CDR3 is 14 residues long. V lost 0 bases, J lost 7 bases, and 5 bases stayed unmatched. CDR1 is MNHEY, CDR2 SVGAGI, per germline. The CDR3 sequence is CASSYSGGAREQYF. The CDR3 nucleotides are TGTGCCAGCAGTTACTCCGGGGGGGCTAGGGAGCAGTACTTC.